This T cell receptor beta chain was sequenced for a study of blood T cell repertoires in COVID-19. Overall study: Collection of acute and convalescent COVID-19 samples took place in the United States, Italy and Spain.

Concerning this clone itself: Sequence at one end of the junction differs from germline and may be a read error.

CDR1 ENHRY and CDR2 SYGVKD come from the germline V gene. CDR3 length: 14 amino acids. Original analysis: By means of reference gene primer amplification, nucleated cell counts were estimated. Produced via immunoSEQ multiplex PCR; TCRdb's table is partial and in-frame only. The DNA gave D and trimming, while V, J and clone size come from that table. The sample has roughly 260,000 clones, about nine tenths seen once. The specimen sequenced was peripheral blood. The sequence derives from a middle-aged woman with acute or convalescent COVID-19. This sequence joins TRBV10-3 and TRBJ1-1, with TRBD1 matching 9 bases. The CDR3: CATSPGTGITEAFF. The DNA for the CDR3 is TGTGCCACCAGTCCCGGGACAGGGATAACTGAAGCTTTCTTT.